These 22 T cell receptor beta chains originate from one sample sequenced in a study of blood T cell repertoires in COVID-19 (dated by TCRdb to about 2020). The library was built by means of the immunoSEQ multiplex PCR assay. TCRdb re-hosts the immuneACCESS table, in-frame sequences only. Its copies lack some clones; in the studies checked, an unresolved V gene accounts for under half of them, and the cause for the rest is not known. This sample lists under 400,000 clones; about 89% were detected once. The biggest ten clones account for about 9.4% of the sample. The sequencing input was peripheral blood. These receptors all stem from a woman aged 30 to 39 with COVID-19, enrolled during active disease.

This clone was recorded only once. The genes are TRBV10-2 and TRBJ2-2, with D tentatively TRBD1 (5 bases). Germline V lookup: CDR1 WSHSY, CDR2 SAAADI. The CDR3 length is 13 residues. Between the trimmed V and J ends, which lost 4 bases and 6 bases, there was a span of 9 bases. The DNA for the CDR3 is TGCGCCAGCAGTGGCAGGGATGCCGGGGAGCTGTTTTTT. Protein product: CASSGRDAGELFF.

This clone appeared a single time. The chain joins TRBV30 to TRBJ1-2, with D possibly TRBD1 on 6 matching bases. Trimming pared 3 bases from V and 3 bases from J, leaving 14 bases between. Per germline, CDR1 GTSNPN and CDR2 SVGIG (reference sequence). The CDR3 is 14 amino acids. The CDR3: CAWRAQGRDYGYTF. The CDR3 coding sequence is TGTGCCTGGAGGGCCCAGGGGAGGGACTATGGCTACACCTTC. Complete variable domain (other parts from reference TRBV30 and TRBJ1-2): SQTIHQWPATLVQPVGSPLSLECTVEGTSNPNLYWYRQAAGRGLQLLFYSVGIGQISSEVPQNLSASRPQDRQFILSSKKLLLSDSGFYLCAWRAQGRDYGYTFGSGTRLTVV.

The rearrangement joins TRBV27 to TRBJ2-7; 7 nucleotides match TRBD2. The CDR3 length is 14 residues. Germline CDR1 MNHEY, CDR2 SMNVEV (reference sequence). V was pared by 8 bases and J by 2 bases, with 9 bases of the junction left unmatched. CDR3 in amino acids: CASSLAGDTYEQYF. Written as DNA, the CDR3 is TGTGCCAGCTCCCTGGCGGGAGACACCTACGAGCAGTACTTC.

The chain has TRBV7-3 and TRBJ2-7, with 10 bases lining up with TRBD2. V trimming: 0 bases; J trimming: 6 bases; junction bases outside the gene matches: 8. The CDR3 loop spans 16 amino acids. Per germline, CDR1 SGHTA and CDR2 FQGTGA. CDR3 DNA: TGTGCCAGCAGCTTAACTAGCGGGGGGATCTCTTCCGAGCAGTACTTC. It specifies CASSLTSGGISSEQYF.

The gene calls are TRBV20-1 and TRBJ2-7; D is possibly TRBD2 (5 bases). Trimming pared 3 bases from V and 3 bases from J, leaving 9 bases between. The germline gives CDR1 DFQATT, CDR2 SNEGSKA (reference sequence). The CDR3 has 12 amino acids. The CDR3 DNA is TGCAGTGCTAGTACTAGGGTCTACGAGCAGTACTTC. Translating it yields CSASTRVYEQYF.

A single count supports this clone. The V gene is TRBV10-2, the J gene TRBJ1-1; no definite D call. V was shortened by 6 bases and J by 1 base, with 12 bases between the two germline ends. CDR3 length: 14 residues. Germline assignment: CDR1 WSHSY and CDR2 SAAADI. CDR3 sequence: CASSDPGGNTEAFF. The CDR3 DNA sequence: TGCGCCAGCAGCGACCCTGGAGGGAACACTGAAGCTTTCTTT.

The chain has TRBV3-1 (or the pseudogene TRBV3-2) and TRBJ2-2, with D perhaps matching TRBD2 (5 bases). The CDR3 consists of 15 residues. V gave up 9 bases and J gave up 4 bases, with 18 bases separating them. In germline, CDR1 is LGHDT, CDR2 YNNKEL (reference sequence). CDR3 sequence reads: CASCSAEDGTGELFF. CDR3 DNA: TGTGCCAGTTGTAGCGCCGAGGACGGCACCGGGGAGCTGTTTTTT.

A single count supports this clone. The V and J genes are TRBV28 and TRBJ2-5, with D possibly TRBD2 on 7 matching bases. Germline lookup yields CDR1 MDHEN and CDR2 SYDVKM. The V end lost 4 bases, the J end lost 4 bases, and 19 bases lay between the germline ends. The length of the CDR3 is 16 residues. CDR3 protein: CASSSARLGGGETQYF. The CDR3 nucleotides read TGTGCCAGCAGTTCCGCCCGACTAGGGGGGGGAGAGACCCAGTACTTC.

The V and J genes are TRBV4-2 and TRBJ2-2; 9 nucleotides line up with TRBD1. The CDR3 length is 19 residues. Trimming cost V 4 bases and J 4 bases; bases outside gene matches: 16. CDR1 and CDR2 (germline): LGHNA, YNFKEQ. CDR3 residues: CASSLLSGTGIRSTGELFF. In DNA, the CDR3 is TGTGCCAGCAGCCTTTTATCCGGGACAGGGATCCGCAGCACCGGGGAGCTGTTTTTT.

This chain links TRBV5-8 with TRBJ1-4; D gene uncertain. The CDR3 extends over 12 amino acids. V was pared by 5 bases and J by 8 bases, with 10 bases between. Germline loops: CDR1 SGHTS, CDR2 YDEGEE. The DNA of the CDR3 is TGTGCCAGCAGTTTCACCCGGGAAAAACTGTTTTTT. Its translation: CASSFTREKLFF.

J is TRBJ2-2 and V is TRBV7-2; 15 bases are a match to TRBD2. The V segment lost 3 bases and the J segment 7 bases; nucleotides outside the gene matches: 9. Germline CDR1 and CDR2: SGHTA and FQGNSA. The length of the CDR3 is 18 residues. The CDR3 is CASSFLPGLAGGGGELFF. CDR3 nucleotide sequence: TGTGCCAGCAGCTTCCTGCCGGGACTAGCGGGAGGCGGCGGGGAGCTGTTTTTT.

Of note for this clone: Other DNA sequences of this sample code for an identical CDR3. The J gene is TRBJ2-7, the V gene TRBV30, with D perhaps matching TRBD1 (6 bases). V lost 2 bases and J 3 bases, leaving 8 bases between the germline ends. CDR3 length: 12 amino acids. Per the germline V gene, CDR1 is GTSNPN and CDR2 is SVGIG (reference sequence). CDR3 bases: TGTGCCTGGAGTTCACAGGGCTACGAGCAGTACTTC. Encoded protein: CAWSSQGYEQYF.

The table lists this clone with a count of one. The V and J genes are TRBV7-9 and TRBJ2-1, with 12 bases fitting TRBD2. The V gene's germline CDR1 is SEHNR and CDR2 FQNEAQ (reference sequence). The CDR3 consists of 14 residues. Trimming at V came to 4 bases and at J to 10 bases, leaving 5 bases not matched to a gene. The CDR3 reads CASSSLAGGREQFF. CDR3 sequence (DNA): TGTGCCAGCAGCTCCCTAGCGGGAGGGCGGGAGCAGTTCTTC.

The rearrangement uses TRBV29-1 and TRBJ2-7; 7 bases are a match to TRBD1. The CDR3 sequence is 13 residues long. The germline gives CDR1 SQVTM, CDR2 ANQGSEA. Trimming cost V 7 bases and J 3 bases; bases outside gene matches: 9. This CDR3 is CSALTGQHYEQYF. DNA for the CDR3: TGCAGCGCCCTGACAGGGCAGCACTACGAGCAGTACTTC.

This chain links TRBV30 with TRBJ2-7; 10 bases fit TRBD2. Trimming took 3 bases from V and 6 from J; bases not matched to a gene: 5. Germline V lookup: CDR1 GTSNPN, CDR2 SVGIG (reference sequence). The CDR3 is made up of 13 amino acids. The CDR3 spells CAWRPLAGIEQYF. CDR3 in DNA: TGTGCCTGGAGACCACTAGCGGGAATCGAGCAGTACTTC. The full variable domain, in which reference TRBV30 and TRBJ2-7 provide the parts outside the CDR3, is SQTIHQWPATLVQPVGSPLSLECTVEGTSNPNLYWYRQAAGRGLQLLFYSVGIGQISSEVPQNLSASRPQDRQFILSSKKLLLSDSGFYLCAWRPLAGIEQYFGPGTRLTVT.

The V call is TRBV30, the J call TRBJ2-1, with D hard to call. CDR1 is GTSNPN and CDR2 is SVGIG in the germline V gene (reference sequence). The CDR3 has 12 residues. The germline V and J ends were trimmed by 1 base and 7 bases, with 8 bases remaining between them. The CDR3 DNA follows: TGTGCCTGGAGTGAGTTAGAAAATGAGCAGTTCTTC. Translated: CAWSELENEQFF.

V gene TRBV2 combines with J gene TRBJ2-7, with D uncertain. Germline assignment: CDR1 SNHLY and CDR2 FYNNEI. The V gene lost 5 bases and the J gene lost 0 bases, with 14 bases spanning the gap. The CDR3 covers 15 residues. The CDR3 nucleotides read TGTGCCAGCAGTCCACCTCTGACATTCTCCTACGAGCAGTACTTC. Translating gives CASSPPLTFSYEQYF.

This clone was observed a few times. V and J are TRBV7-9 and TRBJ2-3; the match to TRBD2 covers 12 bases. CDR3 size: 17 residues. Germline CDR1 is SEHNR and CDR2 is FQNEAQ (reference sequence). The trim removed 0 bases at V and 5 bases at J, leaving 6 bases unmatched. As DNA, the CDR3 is TGTGCCAGCAGCTTAGCCCTAGCGGGAGGGCCGGGAGATACGCAGTATTTT. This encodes CASSLALAGGPGDTQYF.

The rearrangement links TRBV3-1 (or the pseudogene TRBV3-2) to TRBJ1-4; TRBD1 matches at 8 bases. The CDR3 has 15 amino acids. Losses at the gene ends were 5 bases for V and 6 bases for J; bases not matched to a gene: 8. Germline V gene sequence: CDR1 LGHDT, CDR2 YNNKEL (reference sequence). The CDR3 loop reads CASSYRQGRYEKLFF. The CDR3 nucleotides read TGTGCCAGCAGCTACCGACAGGGGAGGTATGAAAAACTGTTTTTT.

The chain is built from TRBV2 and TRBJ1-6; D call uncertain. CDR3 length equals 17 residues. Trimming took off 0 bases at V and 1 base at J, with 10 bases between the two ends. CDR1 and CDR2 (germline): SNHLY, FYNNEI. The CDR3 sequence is CASSEALHSSYNSPLHF. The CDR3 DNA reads TGTGCCAGCAGTGAAGCGCTCCATAGTTCCTATAATTCACCCCTCCACTTT. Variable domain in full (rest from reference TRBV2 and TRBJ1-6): EPEVTQTPSHQVTQMGQEVILRCVPISNHLYFYWYRQILGQKVEFLVSFYNNEISEKSEIFDDQFSVERPDGSNFTLKIRSTKLEDSAMYFCASSEALHSSYNSPLHFGNGTRLTVT.

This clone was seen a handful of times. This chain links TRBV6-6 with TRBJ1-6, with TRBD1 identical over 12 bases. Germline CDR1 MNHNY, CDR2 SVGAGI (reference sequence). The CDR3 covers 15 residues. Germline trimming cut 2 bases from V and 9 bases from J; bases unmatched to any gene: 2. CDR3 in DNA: TGTGCCAGCAGTTACCAGGGACAGGGGGCTTCACCCCTCCACTTT. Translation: CASSYQGQGASPLHF.

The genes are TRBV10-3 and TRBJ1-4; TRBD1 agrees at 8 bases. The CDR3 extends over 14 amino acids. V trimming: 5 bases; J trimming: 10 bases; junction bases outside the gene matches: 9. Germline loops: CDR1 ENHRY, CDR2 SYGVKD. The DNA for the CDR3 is TGTGCCATCAGTTCCCTGGACAGGGCGGGAAAACTGTTTTTT. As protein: CAISSLDRAGKLFF.